A selection of T cell receptor beta chains follows, all from one sample in a study of cytomegalovirus exposure and HLA in healthy donors. Repertoires were generated with immunoSEQ multiplex PCR, while TCRdb's copy carries only in-frame clones and drops some. The sample records 150,000 to 180,000 clones, about 85% being singletons. Sequenced input: PBMCs. Receptor source: a man aged 25 to 40 in good health and CMV-seropositive. The CDR3 runs from the conserved cysteine through the conserved F or W. A D gene is named only where the DNA matches it firmly. A clone size is listed for some rows: how often the clone was seen (once, few, many), or a class if it is expanded.

length: 16; D: TRBD1; V: TRBV5-6; size: NA; J: TRBJ1-5; CDR3: CASSSTPTGRDQPQHF; DNA: TGTGCCAGCAGCTCGACCCCGACAGGGCGGGATCAGCCCCAGCATTTT
length: 17; D: TRBD1; V: TRBV7-9; size: NA; J: TRBJ1-1; CDR3: CASSPLKGQGRGTEAFF; DNA: TGTGCCAGCAGCCCCTTAAAAGGACAGGGGAGGGGCACTGAAGCTTTCTTT
length: 16; D: NA; V: TRBV5-6; size: NA; J: TRBJ1-1; CDR3: CASSLLGQGRNTEAFF; DNA: TGTGCCAGCAGCTTACTCGGGCAGGGCCGAAACACTGAAGCTTTCTTT
length: 14; D: NA; V: TRBV7-9; size: few; J: TRBJ1-2; CDR3: CASSLEQSSYGYTF; DNA: TGTGCCAGCAGCTTAGAACAGTCAAGCTATGGCTACACCTTC
length: 14; D: NA; V: TRBV6-1; size: few; J: TRBJ1-5; CDR3: CASSKQGNGQPQHF; DNA: TGTGCCAGCAGTAAACAGGGAAATGGTCAGCCCCAGCATTTT
length: 12; D: NA; V: TRBV18; size: NA; J: TRBJ1-1; CDR3: CASSPRGGEAFF; DNA: TGTGCCAGCTCACCGAGAGGCGGTGAAGCTTTCTTT
length: 17; D: NA; V: TRBV5-4; size: NA; J: TRBJ1-1; CDR3: CASSLDGPGGMNTEAFF; DNA: TGTGCCAGCAGCTTGGACGGGCCCGGGGGAATGAACACTGAAGCTTTCTTT
length: 16; D: NA; V: TRBV27; size: few; J: TRBJ2-5; CDR3: CASSSMGQVGQETQYF; DNA: TGTGCCAGCAGCTCGATGGGGCAGGTGGGGCAGGAGACCCAGTACTTC
length: 14; D: NA; V: TRBV19; size: NA; J: TRBJ1-4; CDR3: CASTQEMQNEKLFF; DNA: TGTGCCAGTACTCAGGAAATGCAGAATGAAAAACTGTTTTTT
length: 17; D: TRBD2; V: TRBV15; size: once; J: TRBJ2-2; CDR3: CATSRLGLAGRTGELFF; DNA: TGTGCCACCAGCAGACTCGGACTAGCGGGAAGGACCGGGGAGCTGTTTTTT
length: 14; D: NA; V: TRBV5-1; size: NA; J: TRBJ2-2; CDR3: CASSPALGAGELFF; DNA: TGCGCCAGCAGCCCCGCTCTAGGGGCCGGGGAGCTGTTTTTT
length: 15; D: NA; V: TRBV6-6; size: NA; J: TRBJ1-5; CDR3: CASSYSGKGGQPQHF; DNA: TGTGCCAGCAGTTATTCAGGGAAGGGAGGACAGCCCCAGCATTTT
length: 12; D: NA; V: TRBV18; size: NA; J: TRBJ2-7; CDR3: CASGQYAYEQYF; DNA: TGTGCCAGCGGGCAGTACGCCTACGAGCAGTACTTC
length: 16; D: TRBD1; V: TRBV5-1; size: NA; J: TRBJ2-2; CDR3: CASSWRTGSNTGELFF; DNA: TGCGCCAGCAGCTGGCGGACAGGGTCGAACACCGGGGAGCTGTTTTTT
length: 13; D: NA; V: TRBV19; size: many; J: TRBJ1-4; CDR3: CASSWAGNEKLFF; DNA: TGTGCCAGTAGTTGGGCAGGGAATGAAAAACTGTTTTTT
length: 15; D: NA; V: TRBV2; size: NA; J: TRBJ1-6; CDR3: CASSEAWGRNSPLHF; DNA: TGTGCCAGCAGTGAAGCCTGGGGGCGAAATTCACCCCTCCACTTT
length: 17; D: TRBD1; V: TRBV28; size: NA; J: TRBJ2-7; CDR3: CASTLTGTGPRSYEQYF; DNA: TGTGCCAGCACCCTGACCGGGACAGGGCCCCGCTCCTACGAGCAGTACTTC
length: 15; D: NA; V: TRBV6-5; size: few; J: TRBJ1-6; CDR3: CASRITGFDNSPLHF; DNA: TGTGCCAGCAGGATAACAGGCTTCGATAATTCACCCCTCCACTTT